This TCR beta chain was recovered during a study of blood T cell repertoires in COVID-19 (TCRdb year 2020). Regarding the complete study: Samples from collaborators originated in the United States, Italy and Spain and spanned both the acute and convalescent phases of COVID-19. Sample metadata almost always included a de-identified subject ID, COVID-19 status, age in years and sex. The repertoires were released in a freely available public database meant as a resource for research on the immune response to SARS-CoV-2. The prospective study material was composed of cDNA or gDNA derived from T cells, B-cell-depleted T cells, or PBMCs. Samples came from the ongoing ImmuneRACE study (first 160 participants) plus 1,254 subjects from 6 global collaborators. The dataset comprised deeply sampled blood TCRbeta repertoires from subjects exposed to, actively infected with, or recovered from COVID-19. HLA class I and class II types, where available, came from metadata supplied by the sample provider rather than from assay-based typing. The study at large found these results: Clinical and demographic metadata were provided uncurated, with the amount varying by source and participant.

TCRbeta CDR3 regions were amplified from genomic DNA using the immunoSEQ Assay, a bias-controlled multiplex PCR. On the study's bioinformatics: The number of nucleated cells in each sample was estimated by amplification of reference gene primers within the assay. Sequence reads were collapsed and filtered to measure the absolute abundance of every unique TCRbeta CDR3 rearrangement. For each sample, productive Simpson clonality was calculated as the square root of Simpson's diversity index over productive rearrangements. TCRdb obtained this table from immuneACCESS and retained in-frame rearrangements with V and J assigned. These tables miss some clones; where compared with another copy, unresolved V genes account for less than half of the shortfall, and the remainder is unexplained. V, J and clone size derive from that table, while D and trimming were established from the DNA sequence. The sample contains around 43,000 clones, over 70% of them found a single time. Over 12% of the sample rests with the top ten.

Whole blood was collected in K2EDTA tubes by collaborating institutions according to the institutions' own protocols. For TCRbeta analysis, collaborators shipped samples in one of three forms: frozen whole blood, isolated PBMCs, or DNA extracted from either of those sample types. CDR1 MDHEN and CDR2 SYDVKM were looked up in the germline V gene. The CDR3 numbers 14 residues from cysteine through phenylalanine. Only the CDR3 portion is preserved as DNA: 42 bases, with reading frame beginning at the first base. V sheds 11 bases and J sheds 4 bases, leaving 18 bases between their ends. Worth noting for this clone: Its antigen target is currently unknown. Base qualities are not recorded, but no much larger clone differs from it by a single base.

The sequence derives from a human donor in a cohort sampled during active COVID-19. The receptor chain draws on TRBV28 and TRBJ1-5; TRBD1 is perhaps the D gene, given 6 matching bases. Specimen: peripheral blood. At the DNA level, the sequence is TGTGCCTCATTAGGGGGGGCCGAAAATCAGCCCCAGCATTTT. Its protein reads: CASLGGAENQPQHF.